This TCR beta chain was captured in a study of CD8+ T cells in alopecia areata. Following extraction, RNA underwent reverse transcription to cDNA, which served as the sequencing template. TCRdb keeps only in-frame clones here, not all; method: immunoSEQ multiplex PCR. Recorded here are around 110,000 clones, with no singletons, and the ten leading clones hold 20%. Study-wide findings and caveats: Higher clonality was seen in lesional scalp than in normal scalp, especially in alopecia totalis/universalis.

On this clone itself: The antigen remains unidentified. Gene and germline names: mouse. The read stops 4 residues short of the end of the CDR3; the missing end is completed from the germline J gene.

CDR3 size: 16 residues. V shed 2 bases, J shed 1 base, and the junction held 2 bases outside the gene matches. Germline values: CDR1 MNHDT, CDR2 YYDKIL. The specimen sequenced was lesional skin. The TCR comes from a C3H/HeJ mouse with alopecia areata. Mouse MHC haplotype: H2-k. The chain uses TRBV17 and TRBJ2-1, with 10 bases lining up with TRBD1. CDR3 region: CASSRRGQGNYAEQFF. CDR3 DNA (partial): TGTGCTAGCAGTAGAAGGGGACAGGGGAACTATGCT.